The clone carrying this T cell receptor (beta chain) has just a few counts. As yet, its antigen is unknown. These data come from a study of beta chain features in type 1 diabetes. Study outcomes and limitations: Whatever favoring of shorter templates PCR might show would apply equally to patients and controls. For type 1 diabetes patients, VDJ junctions showed fewer insertions and more deletions.

CDR1 SGHTA and CDR2 FQGTGA come from the germline V gene. Trimming took 5 bases from V and 1 from J, leaving 10 bases between them. CDR3 size: 14 residues. Donors underwent one heparinised blood draw, 100 to 150 mL on average. CD4+ cells of the naive, central memory, regulatory and stem cell-like memory types were sorted via CD45RO/CCR7/CD25/CD127/CD95/CD27. What was sequenced were expressed TCRB transcripts, since all of the isolated RNA had been reverse transcribed. This table comes from immunoSEQ multiplex PCR, and its TCRdb copy is limited to in-frame clones, with some not included. This table holds about 220,000 clones, roughly a tenth found once.

The V gene is TRBV7-3, the J gene TRBJ2-3, with D tentatively TRBD2 (6 bases). The clonotype originates from a man younger than 35 in good health. What was sequenced was central memory CD4+ T cells from blood. In DNA, the CDR3 is TGTGCCAGCAGCCCCGGGACTGGCACAGATACGCAGTATTTT. This gives the protein CASSPGTGTDTQYF.